This T cell receptor (beta chain) came from a study of OX40 agonist ivuxolimab in advanced cancers. In the study overall: Among those enrolled, mean age was 60 years (range roughly 20 to 79) and roughly 84% were male. Previous treatment with anti-PD-1, anti-PD-L1 or anti-CTLA-4 therapy was allowed; 40% had received some.

On this clone itself: What it recognizes is unknown.

Assay used: immunoSEQ multiplex PCR; TCRdb lists only in-frame clones, some missing. The repertoire holds about 78,000 clones, with about nine tenths as singletons. Study conclusions and caveats: There were, on average, more expanded clones in CD8+ T cells than in CD4+.

The sequenced sample was CD4+ or CD8+ T cells sorted from blood, obtained in a trial of the OX40 agonist ivuxolimab. The origin of this receptor is an adult with an advanced solid tumor such as melanoma, head and neck, liver or kidney cancer.

The CDR3 spells CASSYNRAYSYEQYF. The DNA of the CDR3 is TGTGCCAGCAGTTACAACAGGGCTTACTCCTACGAGCAGTACTTC. This chain connects TRBV27 to TRBJ2-7, with D tentatively TRBD1 (6 bases). Trimming pared 4 bases from V and 0 bases from J, leaving 13 bases between. The length of the CDR3 is 15 residues. CDR1 MNHEY and CDR2 SMNVEV come from the germline V gene (reference sequence).